This T cell receptor (beta chain) was profiled in a study of low-dose radiotherapy and immunotherapy resistance in tumors. In the study overall: Starting cycle 1 day 1, oral aspirin 300 mg was given daily for four cycles.

This clonotype came up a few times. Covering alpha and beta chains, TRAV- and TRBV-specific primers were used for the first-strand cDNA. A constant-region primer paired with the V-primer adapter amplified TCRs over 20 PCR cycles. TCRdb passed the reads through MiXCR, listing each CDR3 protein once. The sample carries approximately 11,000 distinct CDR3 sequences, about half recorded once. Germline CDR1 is SGHNT and CDR2 is YYREEE (reference sequence). This CDR3 is 15 amino acids long. Trimming took off 2 bases at V and 0 bases at J, with 8 bases between the two ends. The TCR sequence derives from a human donor with advanced metastatic prostate, ovarian, gallbladder or colorectal cancer (not recorded which). This table probably holds off-target reads from a library built for another chain. The chain carries TRBV5-4 and TRBJ2-2; D remains ambiguous. In DNA form, the CDR3 reads TGTGCCAGCAGCTTCAAGGGTTCGAACACCGGGGAGCTGTTTTTT. The encoded protein is CASSFKGSNTGELFF. The full variable domain, completed using reference TRBV5-4 and TRBJ2-2, is ETGVTQSPTHLIKTRGQQVTLRCSSQSGHNTVSWYQQALGQGPQFIFQYYREEENGRGNFPPRFSGLQFPNYSSELNVNALELDDSALYLCASSFKGSNTGELFFGEGSRLTVL.